These 22 T cell receptor beta chains originate from one sample sequenced in a study of CD8 T cells in ankylosing spondylitis. For these receptors, no antigen is known. General study points: For ankylosing spondylitis blood, a TCR beta motif of several highly homologous variants appeared characteristic.

TCRdb itself ran the 5' RACE reads through MiXCR, one entry per CDR3 protein. The sample lists almost 400,000 distinct CDR3 sequences; approximately 20% were seen once. The sequencing sample was made of blood, either unsorted or a sorted T cell fraction (not recorded which). The receptors were gathered from a male donor with ankylosing spondylitis.

The sample holds a few counts of this clonotype. The chain recombines TRBV5-1 with TRBJ1-4; 10 nucleotides align to TRBD1. Germline CDR1 is SGHRS and CDR2 is YFSETQ. V was pared by 4 bases and J by 0 bases, with 3 bases of the junction left unmatched. This CDR3 comprises 16 residues. The CDR3 loop is CASSRGQGPTNEKLFF. The DNA for the CDR3 is TGCGCCAGCAGCCGGGGACAGGGGCCAACTAATGAAAAACTGTTTTTT.

The genes are TRBV4-2 and TRBJ1-5, with D unresolved. Germline CDR1 and CDR2: LGHNA and YNFKEQ. V was cut by 1 base and J by 4 bases, with 11 bases left in between. The CDR3 is 15 amino acids. The CDR3 spells CASSQVAEQNQPQHF. The CDR3 region has the DNA TGTGCCAGCAGCCAAGTCGCGGAACAAAATCAGCCCCAGCATTTT.

The rearrangement joins TRBV20-1 to TRBJ2-1; the D gene is possibly TRBD2 (6 bases). CDR3 length equals 15 residues. From germline, CDR1 is DFQATT and CDR2 SNEGSKA (reference sequence). Trimming took off 2 bases at V and 3 bases at J, with 14 bases between the two ends. CDR3 residues: CSARPHPGGYNEQFF. DNA for the CDR3: TGCAGTGCTAGACCCCACCCCGGGGGCTACAATGAGCAGTTCTTC.

The chain combines TRBV12-3 or TRBV12-4 with TRBJ1-5, with D maybe TRBD1 (5 bases). The CDR3 sequence is 14 residues long. Trimming removed 5 bases from V and 3 bases from J, with 11 bases in between. CDR3 in DNA: TGTGCCAGCAGTCGACAGACCCTCAATCAGCCCCAGCATTTT. Translated, it gives CASSRQTLNQPQHF.

This clonotype appeared many times. V gene TRBV24-1 combines with J gene TRBJ2-1, with D possibly being TRBD1 (5 bases). Germline V CDR1 and CDR2: KGHDR, SFDVKD. V was shortened by 6 bases and J by 9 bases, with 11 bases between the two germline ends. This CDR3 is 12 amino acids long. In DNA form, the CDR3 reads TGTGCCACCAGTAAGGGGTTGGGTGAGCAGTTCTTC. As protein: CATSKGLGEQFF.

J is TRBJ1-1 and V is TRBV12-3 or TRBV12-4; D is undetermined. Trimming took 6 bases from V and 4 from J, leaving 6 bases between them. The CDR3 runs 11 residues. CDR3 nucleotide sequence: TGTGCCAGCAGCCAAGCCACTGAAGCTTTCTTT. Translation: CASSQATEAFF.

The rearrangement uses TRBV5-1 and TRBJ2-6, with 10 bases identical to TRBD2. The CDR3 is made up of 17 amino acids. The germline CDR1 and CDR2 sequences are SGHRS and YFSETQ. V lost 4 bases to trimming and J lost 0 bases; unmatched junction nucleotides: 4. CDR3 DNA: TGCGCCAGCAGCGTCACTAGCGGGGTCTCTGGGGCCAACGTCCTGACTTTC. It specifies CASSVTSGVSGANVLTF.

This clonotype occurred a few times. This chain joins TRBV27 and TRBJ2-4, with TRBD1 matching 7 bases. Trimming cost V 5 bases and J 3 bases; bases outside gene matches: 4. There are 14 residues in the CDR3. Germline CDR1 and CDR2: MNHEY and SMNVEV (reference sequence). CDR3 bases: TGTGCCAGCAGTCTACAGGGGAACAAAAACATTCAGTACTTC. Its protein is CASSLQGNKNIQYF.

V is TRBV18 and J is TRBJ2-3; D remains ambiguous. The germline V gene has CDR1 KGHSH and CDR2 LQKENI. The CDR3 extends over 14 amino acids. V gave up 2 bases and J gave up 5 bases, with 11 bases separating them. The CDR3 reads CASSPSVGVDTQYF. DNA for the CDR3: TGTGCCAGCTCACCATCTGTAGGAGTAGATACGCAGTATTTT.

The V gene is TRBV30, the J gene TRBJ1-4, with D possibly TRBD1 on 5 matching bases. In germline, CDR1 is GTSNPN, CDR2 SVGIG (reference sequence). V lost 2 bases and J lost 8, with 15 bases in between. The CDR3 consists of 14 residues. The chain's CDR3 is CAWSPSDPGEKLFF. The DNA of the CDR3 is TGTGCCTGGAGTCCTTCAGATCCAGGGGAAAAACTGTTTTTT.

J is TRBJ1-4 and V is TRBV7-8; 12 nucleotides align to TRBD1. The CDR3 has 15 amino acids. Per germline, CDR1 SGHVS and CDR2 FQNEAQ. The trim removed 5 bases at V and 11 bases at J, leaving 9 bases unmatched. Written as DNA, the CDR3 is TGTGCCAGCAGCATCTCCGGGACAGGGGGCGAGAAACTGTTTTTT. The encoded protein is CASSISGTGGEKLFF.

The chain uses TRBV18 and TRBJ2-1; D is possibly TRBD2 (5 bases). Germline V gives CDR1 KGHSH, CDR2 LQKENI. V lost 2 bases and J 5 bases, leaving 10 bases between the germline ends. The CDR3 spans 14 residues. The chain's CDR3 is CASSPILADNEQFF. The CDR3 DNA follows: TGTGCCAGCTCACCAATCCTAGCAGACAATGAGCAGTTCTTC.

The chain combines TRBV6-5 with TRBJ2-7, with 10 bases matching TRBD2. V lost 2 bases to trimming and J lost 5 bases; unmatched junction nucleotides: 3. This CDR3 comprises 14 residues. CDR1 is MNHEY, CDR2 SVGAGI, per germline. In nucleotides, the CDR3 is TGTGCCAGCAGTTACCCCAGCGGGAGGGACGAGCAGTACTTC. It yields the protein CASSYPSGRDEQYF.

This clonotype occurred a few times. The V call is TRBV12-3 or TRBV12-4, the J call TRBJ1-6, with D uncertain. The V gene lost 2 bases and the J gene lost 11 bases, with 10 bases spanning the gap. The CDR3 covers 13 residues. CDR3 nucleotide sequence: TGTGCCAGCAGTTTACACGAGGAGACACCCCTCCACTTT. Its protein is CASSLHEETPLHF.

The chain uses TRBV6-1 and TRBJ1-1; TRBD1 matches 7 bases. The CDR3 contains 13 residues. Germline V CDR1 and CDR2: MNHNS, SASEGT. V trimming: 6 bases; J trimming: 3 bases; junction bases outside the gene matches: 4. CDR3 in DNA: TGTGCCAGCAGGAAAACAGGGGACACTGAAGCTTTCTTT. Its protein product is CASRKTGDTEAFF.

This chain joins TRBV12-3 or TRBV12-4 and TRBJ2-3; unclear D gene. The V end was cut by 6 bases, the J end by 2 bases, with 15 bases between. The length of the CDR3 is 15 residues. The CDR3 sequence is CASRSSRRDTDTQYF. CDR3 sequence (DNA): TGTGCCAGCAGGTCCTCGAGACGAGACACAGATACGCAGTATTTT.

There are a few counts of this clonotype. The chain combines TRBV7-2 with TRBJ1-2; a weak D match, TRBD1 (5 bases). Germline CDR1 SGHTA, CDR2 FQGNSA. This CDR3 comprises 16 residues. The V and J ends lost 5 bases and 4 bases respectively, with 20 bases between them. DNA of the CDR3: TGTGCCAGCAGCGTCCAGTCAGGGCTTGCTGGCTATGGCTACACCTTC. Translation: CASSVQSGLAGYGYTF.

The chain has TRBV29-1 and TRBJ2-1; no clear D gene. Trimming shortened V by 5 bases and J by 1 base, and 6 bases separated the two germline ends. CDR3 size: 12 residues. Germline lookup yields CDR1 SQVTM and CDR2 ANQGSEA. The chain's CDR3 is CSVKRSYNEQFF. CDR3 sequence (DNA): TGCAGCGTTAAGAGGTCCTACAATGAGCAGTTCTTC.

This clonotype was counted between two and nine times. This sequence joins TRBV15 and TRBJ2-5, with 7 bases matching TRBD2. The length of the CDR3 is 15 residues. The germline V gene encodes CDR1 LNHNV and CDR2 YYDKDF (reference sequence). The V gene end was trimmed by 5 bases and the J gene end by 2 bases; junction bases not matched to a gene: 8. The CDR3 region is CATSLGLAAQETQYF. CDR3 in DNA: TGTGCCACCAGCCTGGGTCTAGCGGCGCAAGAGACCCAGTACTTC.

This chain joins TRBV18 and TRBJ2-1, with D perhaps TRBD2 (7 bases). Germline-derived CDR1 and CDR2 are KGHSH and LQKENI. With 3 bases removed from V and 10 bases from J, the gap between germline ends came to 13 bases. The CDR3 is made up of 13 amino acids. CDR3 loop: CASSPRGAGEQFF. Written as DNA, the CDR3 is TGTGCCAGCTCACCCCGGGGGGCGGGCGAGCAGTTCTTC.

This clonotype was counted between two and nine times. This rearrangement joins TRBV6-5 to TRBJ2-7; maybe TRBD1 (6 bases). Trimming left V 2 bases short and J 0 bases short, with 11 bases between. Germline-derived CDR1 and CDR2 are MNHEY and SVGAGI. CDR3 length: 15 residues. The CDR3 sequence: CASSYSQGISYEQYF. The CDR3 nucleotides read TGTGCCAGCAGTTACAGTCAGGGGATCTCCTACGAGCAGTACTTC.

In this sample, this clonotype turned up a few times. In nucleotides, the CDR3 is TGTGCCAGCAGTTTTGAAACGACCAATCAGCCCCAGCATTTT. Amino acid sequence: CASSFETTNQPQHF. The chain recombines TRBV12-3 or TRBV12-4 with TRBJ1-5; D remains ambiguous. This CDR3 is built from 14 residues. Trimming cost V 3 bases and J 3 bases, with 9 bases left between them.